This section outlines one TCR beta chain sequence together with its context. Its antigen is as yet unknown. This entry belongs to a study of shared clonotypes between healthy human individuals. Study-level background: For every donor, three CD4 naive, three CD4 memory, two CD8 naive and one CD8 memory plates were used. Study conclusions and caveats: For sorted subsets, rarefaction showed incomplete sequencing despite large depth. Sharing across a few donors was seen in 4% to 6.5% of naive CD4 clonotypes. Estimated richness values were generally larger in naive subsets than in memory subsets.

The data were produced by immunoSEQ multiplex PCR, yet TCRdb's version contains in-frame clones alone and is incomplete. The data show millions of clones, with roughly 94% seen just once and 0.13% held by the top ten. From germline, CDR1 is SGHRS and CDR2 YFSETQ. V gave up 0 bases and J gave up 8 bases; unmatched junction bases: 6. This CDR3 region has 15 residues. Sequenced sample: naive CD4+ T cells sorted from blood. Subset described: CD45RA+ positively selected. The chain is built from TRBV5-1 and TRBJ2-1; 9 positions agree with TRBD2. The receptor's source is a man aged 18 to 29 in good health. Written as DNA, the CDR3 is TGCGCCAGCAGCTTGGCCAGCGGGGGGTTCGATGAGCAGTTCTTC. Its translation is CASSLASGGFDEQFF.